This T cell receptor (beta chain) was profiled in a study of blood T cell repertoires in COVID-19. V shed 1 base and J shed 7 bases, with 16 bases lying between them. CDR3 length: 16 residues. Germline V gives CDR1 SGHAT, CDR2 FQNNGV. How the authors handled the data: Amplification of reference gene primers was used by the study to estimate nucleated cell counts. Libraries were prepared by immunoSEQ multiplex PCR; TCRdb keeps only in-frame clonotypes and omits some of them. The V and J calls and the clone size are those of that table, but D and trimming were determined from the DNA. The data contain approximately 140,000 clones, approximately 88% of them seen just once; the ten biggest clones take up over 2%.

The chain recombines TRBV11-2 with TRBJ1-4, with a weak D call TRBD1 (5 bases). The sample consisted of peripheral blood. The TCR originated in a man between 65 and 85 years old with acute or convalescent COVID-19. The CDR3 DNA reads as TGTGCCAGCAGCTTAGGGGTGGACAATTTGGCTGAAAAACTGTTTTTT. Protein product: CASSLGVDNLAEKLFF.